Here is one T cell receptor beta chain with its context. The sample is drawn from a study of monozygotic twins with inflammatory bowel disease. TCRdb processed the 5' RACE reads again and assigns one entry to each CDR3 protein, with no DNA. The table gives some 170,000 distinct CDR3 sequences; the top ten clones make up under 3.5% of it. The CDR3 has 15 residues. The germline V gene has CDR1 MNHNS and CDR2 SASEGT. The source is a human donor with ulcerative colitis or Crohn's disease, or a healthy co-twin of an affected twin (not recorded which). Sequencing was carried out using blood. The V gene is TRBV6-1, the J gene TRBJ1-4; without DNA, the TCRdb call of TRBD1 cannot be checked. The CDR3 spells CASSVDRATNEKLFF.